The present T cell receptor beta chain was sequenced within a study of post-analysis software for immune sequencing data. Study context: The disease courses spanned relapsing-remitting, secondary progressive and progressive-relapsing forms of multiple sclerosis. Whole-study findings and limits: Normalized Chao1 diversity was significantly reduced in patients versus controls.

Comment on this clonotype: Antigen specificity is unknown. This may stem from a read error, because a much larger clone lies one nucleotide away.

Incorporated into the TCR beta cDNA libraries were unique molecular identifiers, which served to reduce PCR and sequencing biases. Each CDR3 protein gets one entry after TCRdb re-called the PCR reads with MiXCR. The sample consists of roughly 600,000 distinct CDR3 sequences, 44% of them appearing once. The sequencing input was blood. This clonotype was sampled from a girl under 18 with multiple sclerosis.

The CDR3 sequence is CASSPGGARGVYGYTF. The CDR3 DNA reads as TGTGCCAGCAGCCCCGGGGGGGCTCGGGGGGTCTATGGCTACACCTTC. The chain combines TRBV12-3 or TRBV12-4 with TRBJ1-2, with D possibly being TRBD1 (6 bases). Trimming removed 6 bases at V and 4 bases at J, with 21 bases between. The CDR3 is 16 residues long.